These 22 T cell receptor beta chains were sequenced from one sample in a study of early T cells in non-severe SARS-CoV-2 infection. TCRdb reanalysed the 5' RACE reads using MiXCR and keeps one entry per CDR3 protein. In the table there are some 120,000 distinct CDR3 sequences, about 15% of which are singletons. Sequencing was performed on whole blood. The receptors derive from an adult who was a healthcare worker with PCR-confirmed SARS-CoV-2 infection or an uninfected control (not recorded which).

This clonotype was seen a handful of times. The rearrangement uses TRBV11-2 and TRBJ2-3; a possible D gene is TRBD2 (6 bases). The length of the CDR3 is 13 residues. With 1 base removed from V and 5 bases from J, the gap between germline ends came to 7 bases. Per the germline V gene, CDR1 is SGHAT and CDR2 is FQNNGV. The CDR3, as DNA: TGTGCCAGCAGCTTAGGCGGGGAAGATACGCAGTATTTT. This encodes CASSLGGEDTQYF.

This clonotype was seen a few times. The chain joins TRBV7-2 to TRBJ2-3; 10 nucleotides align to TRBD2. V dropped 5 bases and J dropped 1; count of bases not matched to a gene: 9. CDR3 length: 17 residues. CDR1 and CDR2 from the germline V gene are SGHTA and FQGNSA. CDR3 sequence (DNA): TGTGCCAGCAGCCAGGAGATAGCGGGGGGCCGCACAGATACGCAGTATTTT. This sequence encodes CASSQEIAGGRTDTQYF.

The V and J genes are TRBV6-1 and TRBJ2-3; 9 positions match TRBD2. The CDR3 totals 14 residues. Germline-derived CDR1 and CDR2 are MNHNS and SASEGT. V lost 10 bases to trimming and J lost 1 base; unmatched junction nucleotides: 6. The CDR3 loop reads CATIIAGGTDTQYF. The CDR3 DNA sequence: TGTGCCACGATCATAGCGGGGGGCACAGATACGCAGTATTTT.

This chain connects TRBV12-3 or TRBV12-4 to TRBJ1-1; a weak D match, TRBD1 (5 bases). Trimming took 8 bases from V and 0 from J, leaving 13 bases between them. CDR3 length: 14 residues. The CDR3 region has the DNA TGTGCCAGCGCTAAGGGCAGGGTGAACACTGAAGCTTTCTTT. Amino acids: CASAKGRVNTEAFF.

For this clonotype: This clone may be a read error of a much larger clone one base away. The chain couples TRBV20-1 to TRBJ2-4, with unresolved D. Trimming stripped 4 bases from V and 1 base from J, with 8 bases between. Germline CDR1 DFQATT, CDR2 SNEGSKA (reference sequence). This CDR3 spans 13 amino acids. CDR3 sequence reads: CSAKISAKNIQYF. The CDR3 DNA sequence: TGCAGTGCTAAGATCTCCGCCAAAAACATTCAGTACTTC.

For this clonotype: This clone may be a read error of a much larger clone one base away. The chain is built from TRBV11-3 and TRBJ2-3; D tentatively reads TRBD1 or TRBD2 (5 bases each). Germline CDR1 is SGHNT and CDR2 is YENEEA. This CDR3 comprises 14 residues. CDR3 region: CASGLLGETDTQYF. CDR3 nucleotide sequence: TGTGCCAGCGGCTTACTGGGGGAGACAGATACGCAGTATTTT.

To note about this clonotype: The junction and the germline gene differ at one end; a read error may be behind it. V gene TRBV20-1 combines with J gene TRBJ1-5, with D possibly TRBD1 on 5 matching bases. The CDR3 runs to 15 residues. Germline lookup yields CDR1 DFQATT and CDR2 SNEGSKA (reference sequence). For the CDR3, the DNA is TGCAGTGCTAAGGGGAGAGAAACATCAGATCAGGCCCAGCATTTT. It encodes CSAKGRETSDQAQHF.

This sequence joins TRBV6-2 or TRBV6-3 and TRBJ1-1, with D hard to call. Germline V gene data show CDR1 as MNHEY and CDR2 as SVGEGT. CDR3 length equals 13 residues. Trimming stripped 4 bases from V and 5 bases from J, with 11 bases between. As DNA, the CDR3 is TGTGCCAGCAGTTCATACCGAGGGACTGAAGCTTTCTTT. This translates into CASSSYRGTEAFF.

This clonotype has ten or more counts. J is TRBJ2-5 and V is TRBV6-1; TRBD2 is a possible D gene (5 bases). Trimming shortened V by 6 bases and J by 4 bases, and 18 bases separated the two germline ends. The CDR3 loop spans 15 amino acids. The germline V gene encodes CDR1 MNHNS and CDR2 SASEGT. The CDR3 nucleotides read TGTGCCAGCAGGACGAGCGTGGGGAGCTCAGAGACCCAGTACTTC. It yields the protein CASRTSVGSSETQYF.

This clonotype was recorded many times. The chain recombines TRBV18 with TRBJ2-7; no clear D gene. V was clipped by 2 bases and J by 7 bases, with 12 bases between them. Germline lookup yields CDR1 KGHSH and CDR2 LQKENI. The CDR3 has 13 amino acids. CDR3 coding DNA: TGTGCCAGCTCACCAAATGAGGTGGGTGAGCAGTACTTC. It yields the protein CASSPNEVGEQYF.

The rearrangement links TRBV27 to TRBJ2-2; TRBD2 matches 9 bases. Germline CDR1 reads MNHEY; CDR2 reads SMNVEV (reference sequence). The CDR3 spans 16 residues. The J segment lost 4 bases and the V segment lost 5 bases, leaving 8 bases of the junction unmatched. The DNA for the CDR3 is TGTGCCAGCAGTCGGCGGGGGGGCCTGAGCACCGGGGAGCTGTTTTTT. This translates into CASSRRGGLSTGELFF.

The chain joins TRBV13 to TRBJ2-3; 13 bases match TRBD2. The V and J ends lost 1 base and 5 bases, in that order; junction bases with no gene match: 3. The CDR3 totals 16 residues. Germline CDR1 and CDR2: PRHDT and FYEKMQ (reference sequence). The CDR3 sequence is CASSLVGLAGEDTQYF. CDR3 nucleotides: TGTGCCAGCAGCTTAGTCGGACTAGCGGGGGAAGATACGCAGTATTTT.

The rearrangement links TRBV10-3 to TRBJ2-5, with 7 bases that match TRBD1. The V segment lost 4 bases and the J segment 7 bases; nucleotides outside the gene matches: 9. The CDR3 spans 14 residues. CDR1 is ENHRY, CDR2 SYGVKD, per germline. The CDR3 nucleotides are TGTGCCATCAGTGCTAGAGGGACAGAAGGGACCCAGTACTTC. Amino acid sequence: CAISARGTEGTQYF.

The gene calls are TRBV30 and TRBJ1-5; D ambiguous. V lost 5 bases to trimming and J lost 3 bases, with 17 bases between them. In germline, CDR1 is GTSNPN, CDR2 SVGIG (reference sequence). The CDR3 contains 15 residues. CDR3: CAWGDEGNNNQPQHF. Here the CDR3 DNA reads TGTGCCTGGGGTGACGAGGGAAATAACAATCAGCCCCAGCATTTT.

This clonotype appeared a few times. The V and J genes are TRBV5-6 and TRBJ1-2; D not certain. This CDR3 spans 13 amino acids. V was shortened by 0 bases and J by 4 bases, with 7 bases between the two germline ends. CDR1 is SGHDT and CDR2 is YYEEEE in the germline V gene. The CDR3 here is CASSLDLGYGYTF. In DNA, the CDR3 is TGTGCCAGCAGCTTGGATTTAGGCTATGGCTACACCTTC. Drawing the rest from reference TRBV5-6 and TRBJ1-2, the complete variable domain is DAGVTQSPTHLIKTRGQQVTLRCSPKSGHDTVSWYQQALGQGPQFIFQYYEEEERQRGNFPDRFSGHQFPNYSSELNVNALLLGDSALYLCASSLDLGYGYTFGSGTRLTVV.

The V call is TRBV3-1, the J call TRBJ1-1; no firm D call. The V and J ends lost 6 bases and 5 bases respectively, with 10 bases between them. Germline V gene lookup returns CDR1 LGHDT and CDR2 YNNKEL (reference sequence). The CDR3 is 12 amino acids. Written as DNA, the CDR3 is TGTGCCAGCAGGGCGGGGAGGACTGAAGCTTTCTTT. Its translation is CASRAGRTEAFF.

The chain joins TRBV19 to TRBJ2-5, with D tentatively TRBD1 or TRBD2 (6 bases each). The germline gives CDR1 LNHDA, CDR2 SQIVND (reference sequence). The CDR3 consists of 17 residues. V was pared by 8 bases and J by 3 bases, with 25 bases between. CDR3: CASSIDNRDTGEETQYF. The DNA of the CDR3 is TGTGCCAGTTCCATTGATAACCGGGACACGGGAGAAGAGACCCAGTACTTC. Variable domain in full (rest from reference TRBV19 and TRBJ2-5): DGGITQSPKYLFRKEGQNVTLSCEQNLNHDAMYWYRQDPGQGLRLIYYSQIVNDFQKGDIAEGYSVSREKKESFPLTVTSAQKNPTAFYLCASSIDNRDTGEETQYFGPGTRLLVL.

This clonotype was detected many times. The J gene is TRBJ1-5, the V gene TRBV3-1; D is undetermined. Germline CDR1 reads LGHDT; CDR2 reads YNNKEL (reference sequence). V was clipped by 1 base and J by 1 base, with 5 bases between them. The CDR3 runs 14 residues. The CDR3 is CASSQGGSNQPQHF. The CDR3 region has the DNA TGTGCCAGCAGCCAAGGAGGAAGCAATCAGCCCCAGCATTTT. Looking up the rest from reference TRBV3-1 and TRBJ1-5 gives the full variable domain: DTAVSQTPKYLVTQMGNDKSIKCEQNLGHDTMYWYKQDSKKFLKIMFSYNNKELIINETVPNRFSPKSPDKAHLNLHINSLELGDSAVYFCASSQGGSNQPQHFGDGTRLSIL.

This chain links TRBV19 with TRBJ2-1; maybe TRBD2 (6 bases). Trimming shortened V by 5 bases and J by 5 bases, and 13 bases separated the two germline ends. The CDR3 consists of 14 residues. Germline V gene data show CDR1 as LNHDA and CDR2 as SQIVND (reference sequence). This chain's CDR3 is CASSWLGLHNEQFF. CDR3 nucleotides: TGTGCCAGTAGTTGGCTAGGACTACACAATGAGCAGTTCTTC.

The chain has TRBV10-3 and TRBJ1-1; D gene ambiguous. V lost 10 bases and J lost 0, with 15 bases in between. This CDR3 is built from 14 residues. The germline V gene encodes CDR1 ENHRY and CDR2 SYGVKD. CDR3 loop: CATIGIGMNTEAFF. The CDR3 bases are TGTGCCACGATCGGTATAGGGATGAACACTGAAGCTTTCTTT.

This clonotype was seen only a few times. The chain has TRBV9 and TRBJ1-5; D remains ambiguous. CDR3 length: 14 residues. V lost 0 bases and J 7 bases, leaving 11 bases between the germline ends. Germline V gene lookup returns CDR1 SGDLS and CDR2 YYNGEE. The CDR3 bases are TGTGCCAGCAGCGTAGGAGAGGTAAACCAGCCCCAGCATTTT. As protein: CASSVGEVNQPQHF.

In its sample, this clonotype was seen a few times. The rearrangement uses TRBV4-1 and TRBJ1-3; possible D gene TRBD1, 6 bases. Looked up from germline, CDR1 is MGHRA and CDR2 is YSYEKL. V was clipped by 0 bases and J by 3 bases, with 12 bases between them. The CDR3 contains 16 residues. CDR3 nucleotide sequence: TGCGCCAGCAGCCAAGACGCTACAGGGTTTGGAAACACCATATATTTT. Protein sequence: CASSQDATGFGNTIYF.